One sample yielded the 20 T cell receptor beta chains listed below, sequenced in a study of T-cell reconstitution after alpha-beta-depleted transplantation in children. It was with unique molecular identifiers that the TCRbeta library was prepared. From the PCR reads, TCRdb called clonotypes with MiXCR, one entry per CDR3 protein. The sample shows 350,000 to 400,000 distinct CDR3 sequences, about an eighth of them seen only once. This specimen was PBMCs, taken from the stem cell graft. The receptors derive from a human donor who donated a stem cell graft to a child with Fanconi anemia.

This clonotype showed up many times. This CDR3 reads CASSQDWQGVNTEAFF. The CDR3 nucleotides are TGTGCCAGCAGCCAAGACTGGCAGGGAGTGAACACTGAAGCTTTCTTT. V usage is TRBV4-2 and J usage is TRBJ1-1; D is perhaps TRBD1 (5 bases). Trimming cost V 0 bases and J 0 bases, with 11 bases left between them. Per the germline V gene, CDR1 is LGHNA and CDR2 is YNFKEQ. The CDR3 is 16 residues long.

The chain recombines TRBV12-3 or TRBV12-4 with TRBJ2-3; 9 positions match TRBD2. The length of the CDR3 is 15 residues. Trimming cost V 4 bases and J 4 bases; bases outside gene matches: 6. CDR3: CASSSPSGAADTQYF. CDR3 DNA: TGTGCCAGCAGTTCACCTAGCGGGGCGGCAGATACGCAGTATTTT.

This sequence joins TRBV13 and TRBJ2-1; TRBD2 aligns across 8 bases. This CDR3 region has 15 residues. In germline, CDR1 is PRHDT, CDR2 FYEKMQ (reference sequence). The V segment lost 8 bases and the J segment 3 bases; nucleotides outside the gene matches: 9. The CDR3 region has the DNA TGTGCCAGCTCCGCGGGACTAGGGCTCTACAATGAGCAGTTCTTC. Translation: CASSAGLGLYNEQFF.

This clonotype turned up a few times. The rearrangement uses TRBV27 and TRBJ2-2; D is ambiguous. The CDR3 loop spans 11 amino acids. Germline CDR1 reads MNHEY; CDR2 reads SMNVEV (reference sequence). The V gene lost 10 bases and the J gene lost 6 bases, with 9 bases spanning the gap. The CDR3 coding sequence is TGTGCCACCATCTACGCCGGGGAGCTGTTTTTT. Amino acid sequence: CATIYAGELFF.

This clonotype turned up a few times. J is TRBJ1-2 and V is TRBV5-1, with 8 bases that match TRBD1. The germline V gene has CDR1 SGHRS and CDR2 YFSETQ. This CDR3 contains 14 residues. The ends lost 4 bases at V and 5 bases at J; junction bases unmatched: 7. CDR3 amino acids: CASSLDRAGYGYTF. Here the CDR3 DNA reads TGCGCCAGCAGCCTGGACAGGGCCGGGTATGGCTACACCTTC.

This clonotype came up a few times. The V call is TRBV2, the J call TRBJ2-7; no reliable D call. CDR1 SNHLY and CDR2 FYNNEI come from the germline V gene. Trimming took 2 bases from V and 2 from J, leaving 7 bases between them. The CDR3 covers 13 residues. Written as DNA, the CDR3 is TGTGCCAGCAGTGAAATGCCTACCTACGAGCAGTACTTC. Protein: CASSEMPTYEQYF. Full variable domain (missing parts from reference TRBV2 and TRBJ2-7): EPEVTQTPSHQVTQMGQEVILRCVPISNHLYFYWYRQILGQKVEFLVSFYNNEISEKSEIFDDQFSVERPDGSNFTLKIRSTKLEDSAMYFCASSEMPTYEQYFGPGTRLTVT.

This clonotype has just a few counts. The chain couples TRBV21-1 to TRBJ1-3. TRBV21-1 is annotated as a pseudogene. This CDR3 is built from 13 residues. The chain's CDR3 is CASSTGPGNTIYF. CDR3 nucleotides: TGTGCCAGCAGCACAGGGCCTGGAAACACCATATATTTT.

CDR3 DNA sequence: TGCAGTGCTAGAGTATCAGGGTATAATTCACCCCTCCACTTT. This encodes CSARVSGYNSPLHF. This chain connects TRBV20-1 to TRBJ1-6; perhaps TRBD1 as D (5 bases). V was shortened by 1 base and J by 4 bases, with 8 bases between the two germline ends. CDR1 is DFQATT, CDR2 SNEGSKA, per germline (reference sequence). The CDR3 totals 14 residues.

V and J are TRBV20-1 and TRBJ1-1; weak D call: TRBD1 (6 bases). CDR1 DFQATT and CDR2 SNEGSKA come from the germline V gene (reference sequence). This CDR3 contains 12 residues. Trimming cost V 6 bases and J 4 bases, with 12 bases left between them. CDR3 sequence reads: CSASTGSTEAFF. The CDR3 DNA is TGCAGTGCCTCGACAGGCTCCACTGAAGCTTTCTTT.

This clonotype was picked up a small number of times. This chain uses TRBV4-2 with TRBJ1-1; D is unclear. This CDR3 is 13 amino acids long. V gave up 2 bases and J gave up 3 bases, with 7 bases separating them. CDR1 and CDR2 from the germline V gene are LGHNA and YNFKEQ. CDR3 coding DNA: TGTGCCAGCAGCCAAATGGGGTACACTGAAGCTTTCTTT. It translates to CASSQMGYTEAFF.

V usage is TRBV29-1 and J usage is TRBJ2-7, with D perhaps TRBD2 (7 bases). V lost 3 bases and J lost 4, with 22 bases in between. The CDR3 runs to 16 residues. Germline CDR1 and CDR2: SQVTM and ANQGSEA. DNA of the CDR3: TGCAGCGTTGAGGGTCGAGGGGAGGGGGTGAGGTACGAGCAGTACTTC. Translated, it gives CSVEGRGEGVRYEQYF.

This clonotype was picked up a small number of times. V usage is TRBV27 and J usage is TRBJ2-2, with D unresolved. This CDR3 contains 13 residues. CDR1 is MNHEY and CDR2 is SMNVEV in the germline V gene (reference sequence). V lost 0 bases to trimming and J lost 5 bases, with 4 bases between them. The CDR3 sequence is CASSLSITGELFF. The CDR3 region has the DNA TGTGCCAGCAGTTTATCGATAACCGGGGAGCTGTTTTTT.

The J gene is TRBJ1-1, the V gene TRBV30, with a weak D call TRBD1 (6 bases). The germline V gene has CDR1 GTSNPN and CDR2 SVGIG (reference sequence). With 1 base removed from V and 6 bases from J, the gap between germline ends came to 15 bases. The CDR3 length is 14 residues. The CDR3 nucleotides are TGTGCCTGGAGTGCGGGACATAGAGGGGCTGAAGCTTTCTTT. It translates to CAWSAGHRGAEAFF.

This clonotype was recorded at least ten times. The V call is TRBV4-2, the J call TRBJ1-2; no reliable D call. With 5 bases removed from V and 6 bases from J, the gap between germline ends came to 16 bases. Germline CDR1 reads LGHNA; CDR2 reads YNFKEQ. The CDR3 runs 14 residues. CDR3 region: CASSALAQGNGYTF. The CDR3 nucleotides read TGTGCCAGCAGCGCCCTTGCCCAAGGCAATGGCTACACCTTC.

This clonotype was seen repeatedly, ten times or more. CDR3 sequence: CATSDGSQGVNEQFF. CDR3 nucleotides: TGTGCCACCAGTGATGGTTCGCAGGGTGTCAATGAGCAGTTCTTC. The chain joins TRBV24-1 to TRBJ2-1, with a tentative D call TRBD1 (5 bases). V gave up 3 bases and J gave up 6 bases, with 14 bases separating them. The CDR3 extends over 15 amino acids. The germline V gene encodes CDR1 KGHDR and CDR2 SFDVKD.

CDR3 protein: CASSPGHTRTDTQYF. DNA for the CDR3: TGTGCCAGCAGTCCGGGACACACTCGCACAGATACGCAGTATTTT. This chain links TRBV27 with TRBJ2-3; D may be TRBD1 (6 bases). Per the germline V gene, CDR1 is MNHEY and CDR2 is SMNVEV (reference sequence). Trimming took 5 bases from V and 1 from J, leaving 13 bases between them. This CDR3 has 15 residues.

This clonotype turned up a few times. The V call is TRBV29-1, the J call TRBJ1-5, with TRBD1 as a possible D gene (5 bases). Germline values: CDR1 SQVTM, CDR2 ANQGSEA. V lost 3 bases to trimming and J lost 3 bases, with 9 bases between them. The CDR3 sequence is 13 residues long. This chain's CDR3 is CSVEGEDNQPQHF. CDR3 nucleotide sequence: TGCAGCGTTGAGGGGGAGGACAATCAGCCCCAGCATTTT.

This clonotype appeared many times. One junction end does not reproduce the germline sequence, and a read error may be involved. The rearrangement links TRBV12-3 or TRBV12-4 to TRBJ2-1; D is possibly TRBD2 (5 bases). The CDR3 contains 13 residues. As DNA, the CDR3 is TGTGCCAGCAGGAGGGCAGGCTACCATGAGCAGTTCTTC. Its protein product is CASRRAGYHEQFF.

The chain uses TRBV28 and TRBJ1-2; D gene unclear. V lost 1 base to trimming and J lost 2 bases, with 14 bases between them. There are 16 residues in the CDR3. Germline V gene data show CDR1 as MDHEN and CDR2 as SYDVKM. In nucleotides, the CDR3 is TGTGCCAGCAGTTTATTTGAGACGACCGAGAACTATGGCTACACCTTC. Translated, it gives CASSLFETTENYGYTF.

This chain uses TRBV7-9 with TRBJ2-1; D may be TRBD1 (6 bases). The germline V gene encodes CDR1 SEHNR and CDR2 FQNEAQ (reference sequence). CDR3 size: 14 residues. Trimming cost V 0 bases and J 8 bases, with 11 bases left between them. Here the CDR3 DNA reads TGTGCCAGCAGCTTAGCCAACAGGGAAGATGAGCAGTTCTTC. This translates into CASSLANREDEQFF.